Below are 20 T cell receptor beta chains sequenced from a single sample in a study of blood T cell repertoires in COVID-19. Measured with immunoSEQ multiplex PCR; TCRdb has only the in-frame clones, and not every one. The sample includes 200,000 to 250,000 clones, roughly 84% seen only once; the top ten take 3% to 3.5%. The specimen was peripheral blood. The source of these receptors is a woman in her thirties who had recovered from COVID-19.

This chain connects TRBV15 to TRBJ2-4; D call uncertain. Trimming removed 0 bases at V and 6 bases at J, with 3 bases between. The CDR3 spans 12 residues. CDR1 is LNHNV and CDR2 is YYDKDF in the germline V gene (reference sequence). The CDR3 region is CATSRDRNIQYF. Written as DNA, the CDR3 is TGTGCCACCAGCAGAGACAGAAACATTCAGTACTTC. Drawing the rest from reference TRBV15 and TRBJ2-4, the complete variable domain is DAMVIQNPRYQVTQFGKPVTLSCSQTLNHNVMYWYQQKSSQAPKLLFHYYDKDFNNEADTPDNFQSRRPNTSFCFLDIRSPGLGDTAMYLCATSRDRNIQYFGAGTRLSVL.

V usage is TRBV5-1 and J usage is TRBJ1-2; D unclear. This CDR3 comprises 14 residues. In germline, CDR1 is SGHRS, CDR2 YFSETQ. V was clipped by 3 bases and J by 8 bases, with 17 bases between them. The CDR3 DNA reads TGCGCCAGCAGCTGGACCGGGATATCGGGGGGCTACACCTTC. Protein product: CASSWTGISGGYTF.

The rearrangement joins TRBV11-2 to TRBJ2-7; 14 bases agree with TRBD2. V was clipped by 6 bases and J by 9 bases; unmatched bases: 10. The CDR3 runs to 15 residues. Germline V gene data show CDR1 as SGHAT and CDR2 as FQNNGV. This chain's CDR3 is CASSSWTSGGSVQYF. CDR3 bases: TGTGCCAGCAGTTCCTGGACTAGCGGGGGGAGCGTGCAGTACTTC.

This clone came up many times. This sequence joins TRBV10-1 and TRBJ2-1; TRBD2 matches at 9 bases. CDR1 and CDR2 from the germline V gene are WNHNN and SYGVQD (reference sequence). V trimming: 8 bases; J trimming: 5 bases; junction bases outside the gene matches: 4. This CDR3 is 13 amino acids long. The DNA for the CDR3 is TGCGCCAGCGCCGAGCGGGAGGACAATGAGCAGTTCTTC. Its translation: CASAEREDNEQFF.

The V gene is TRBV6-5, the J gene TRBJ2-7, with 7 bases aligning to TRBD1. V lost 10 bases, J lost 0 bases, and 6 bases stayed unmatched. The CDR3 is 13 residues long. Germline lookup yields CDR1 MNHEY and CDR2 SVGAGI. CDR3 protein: CATNRGDSYEQYF. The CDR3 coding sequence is TGTGCCACCAACAGGGGTGACTCCTACGAGCAGTACTTC.

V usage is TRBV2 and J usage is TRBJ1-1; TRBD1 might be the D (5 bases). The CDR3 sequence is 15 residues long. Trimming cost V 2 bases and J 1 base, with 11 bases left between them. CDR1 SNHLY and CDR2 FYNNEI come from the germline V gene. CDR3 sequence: CASSERGGENTEAFF. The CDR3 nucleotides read TGTGCCAGCAGTGAAAGGGGCGGAGAGAACACTGAAGCTTTCTTT.

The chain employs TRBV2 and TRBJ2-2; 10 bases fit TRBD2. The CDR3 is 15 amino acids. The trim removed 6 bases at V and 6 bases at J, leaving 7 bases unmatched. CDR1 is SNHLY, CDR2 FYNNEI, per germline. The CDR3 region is CASSAVLAGAGELFF. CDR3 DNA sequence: TGTGCCAGCAGCGCCGTCCTAGCGGGAGCCGGGGAGCTGTTTTTT.

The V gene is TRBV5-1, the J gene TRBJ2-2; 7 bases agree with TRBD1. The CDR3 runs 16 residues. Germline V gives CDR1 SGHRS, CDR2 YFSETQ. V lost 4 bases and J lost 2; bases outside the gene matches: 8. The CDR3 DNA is TGCGCCAGCAGCCCCTCCGGGACAGCCAACACCGGGGAGCTGTTTTTT. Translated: CASSPSGTANTGELFF.

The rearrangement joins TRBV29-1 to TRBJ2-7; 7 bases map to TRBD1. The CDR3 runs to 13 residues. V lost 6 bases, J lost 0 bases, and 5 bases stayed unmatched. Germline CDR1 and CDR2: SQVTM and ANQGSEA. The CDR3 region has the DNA TGCAGCGTCCGGGGACAGAGCTCCTACGAGCAGTACTTC. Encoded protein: CSVRGQSSYEQYF.

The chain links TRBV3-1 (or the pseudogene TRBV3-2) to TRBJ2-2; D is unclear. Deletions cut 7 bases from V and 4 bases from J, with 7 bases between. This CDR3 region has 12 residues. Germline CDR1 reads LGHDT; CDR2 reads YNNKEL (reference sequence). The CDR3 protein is CASTLGTGELFF. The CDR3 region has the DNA TGTGCCAGCACCCTAGGCACCGGGGAGCTGTTTTTT.

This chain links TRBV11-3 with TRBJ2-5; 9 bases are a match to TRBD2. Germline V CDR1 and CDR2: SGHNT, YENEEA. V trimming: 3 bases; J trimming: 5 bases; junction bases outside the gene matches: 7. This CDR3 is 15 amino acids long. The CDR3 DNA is TGTGCCAGCAGCTTCGCGGGAGGGCCTGGGGAGACCCAGTACTTC. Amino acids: CASSFAGGPGETQYF.

CDR3 region: CASLLSYEAFF. DNA of the CDR3: TGTGCCAGTCTCCTGAGCTATGAAGCTTTCTTT. The V gene is TRBV2, the J gene TRBJ1-1; the D is unclear. The V gene's germline CDR1 is SNHLY and CDR2 FYNNEI. This CDR3 is built from 11 residues. V was trimmed by 9 bases and J by 7 bases, leaving 12 bases between them.

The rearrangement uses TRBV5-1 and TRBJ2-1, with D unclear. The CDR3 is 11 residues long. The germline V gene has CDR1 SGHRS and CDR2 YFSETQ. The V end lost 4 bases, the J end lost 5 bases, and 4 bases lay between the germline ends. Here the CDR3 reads CASSLNNEQFF. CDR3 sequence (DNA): TGCGCCAGCAGCCTAAACAATGAGCAGTTCTTC.

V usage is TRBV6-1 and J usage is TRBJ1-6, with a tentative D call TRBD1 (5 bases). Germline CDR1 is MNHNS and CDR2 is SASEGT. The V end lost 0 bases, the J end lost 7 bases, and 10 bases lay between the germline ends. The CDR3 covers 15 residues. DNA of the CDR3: TGTGCCAGCAGTGAAGCTGTCCAGGGAAATTCACCCCTCCACTTT. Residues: CASSEAVQGNSPLHF.

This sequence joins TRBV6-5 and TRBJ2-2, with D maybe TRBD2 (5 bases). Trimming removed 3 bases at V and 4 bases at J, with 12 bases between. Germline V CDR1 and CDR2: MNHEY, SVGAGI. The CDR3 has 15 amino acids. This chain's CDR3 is CASSYGEPTTGELFF. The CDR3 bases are TGTGCCAGCAGTTATGGGGAGCCCACCACCGGGGAGCTGTTTTTT.

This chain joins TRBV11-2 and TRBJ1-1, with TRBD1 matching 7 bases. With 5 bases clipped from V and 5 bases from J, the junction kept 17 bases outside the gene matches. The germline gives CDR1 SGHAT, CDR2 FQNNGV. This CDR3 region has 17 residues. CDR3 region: CASSPDRVGVFGTEAFF. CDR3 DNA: TGTGCCAGCAGCCCAGACAGGGTAGGGGTATTCGGGACTGAAGCTTTCTTT.

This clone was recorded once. The CDR3 loop is CASSSGRTSGMSSSSYNEQFF. The CDR3, as DNA: TGCGCCAGCAGCTCCGGTAGGACTAGCGGGATGTCCTCCAGCTCCTACAATGAGCAGTTCTTC. V is TRBV5-1 and J is TRBJ2-1; 12 nucleotides line up with TRBD2. The trim removed 3 bases at V and 0 bases at J, leaving 16 bases unmatched. The germline gives CDR1 SGHRS, CDR2 YFSETQ. The CDR3 covers 21 residues.

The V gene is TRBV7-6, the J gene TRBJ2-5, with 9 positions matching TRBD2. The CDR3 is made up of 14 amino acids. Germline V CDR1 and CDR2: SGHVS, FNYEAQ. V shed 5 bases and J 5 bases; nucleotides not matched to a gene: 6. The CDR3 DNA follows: TGTGCCAGCAGCATAGGGACTAGCTTCGAGACCCAGTACTTC. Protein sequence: CASSIGTSFETQYF.

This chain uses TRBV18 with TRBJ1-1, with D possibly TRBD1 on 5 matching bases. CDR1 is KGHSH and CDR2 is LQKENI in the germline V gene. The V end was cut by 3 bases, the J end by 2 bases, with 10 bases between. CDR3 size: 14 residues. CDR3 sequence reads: CASSPTGTNTEAFF. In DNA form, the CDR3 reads TGTGCCAGCTCACCCACCGGGACTAACACTGAAGCTTTCTTT.

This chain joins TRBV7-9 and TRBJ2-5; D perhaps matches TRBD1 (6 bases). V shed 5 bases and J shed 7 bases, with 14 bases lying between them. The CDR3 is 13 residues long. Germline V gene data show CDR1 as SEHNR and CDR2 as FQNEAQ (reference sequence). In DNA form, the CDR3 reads TGTGCCAGCAGCCGTTGGGACATTAGGACCCAGTACTTC. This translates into CASSRWDIRTQYF.